The 8 T cell receptor beta chains below all came from one sample that was sequenced in a study of PD-1 blockade in classical Hodgkin lymphoma (dated by TCRdb to 2018 to 2021). Sample time point, as interpreted from the label and publication: cycle 4 day 1 (C4D1), after six to seven weeks of nivolumab. Every trial patient had relapsed after autologous stem cell transplantation, and cohorts A, B and C differed in prior brentuximab vedotin exposure. Libraries came from the immunoSEQ multiplex PCR assay. TCRdb carries this immuneACCESS record with in-frame sequences only. Its versions omit some clonotypes, under half of them owing to an unresolved V gene in the studies checked, with the rest unexplained. In all, the sample holds 25,000 to 30,000 clones, and roughly four fifths of those were seen once. The top ten constitute around a sixth of the sample. The specimen comprised peripheral blood mononuclear cells (PBMCs), sampled before the fourth cycle of nivolumab. Receptors were obtained from a human donor with classical Hodgkin lymphoma.

This clone was counted a few times. J is TRBJ2-1 and V is TRBV7-2; D is uncertain. V was pared by 5 bases and J by 0 bases, with 11 bases between. The germline CDR1 and CDR2 sequences are SGHTA and FQGNSA. This CDR3 contains 15 residues. CDR3 in DNA: TGTGCCAGCAGCCAAGATGTGGTCTCCTACAATGAGCAGTTCTTC. Amino acids: CASSQDVVSYNEQFF.

This clone was seen only a few times. The V gene is TRBV9, the J gene TRBJ2-3; D may be TRBD1 (6 bases). Germline assignment: CDR1 SGDLS and CDR2 YYNGEE. This CDR3 contains 14 residues. V shed 3 bases and J shed 3 bases, with 11 bases lying between them. The CDR3 DNA follows: TGTGCCAGCAGCGGGCCCCAGGGGACAGATACGCAGTATTTT. Encoded protein: CASSGPQGTDTQYF.

This sequence joins TRBV11-2 and TRBJ2-3; 8 nucleotides line up with TRBD2. There are 15 residues in the CDR3. Germline V gene lookup returns CDR1 SGHAT and CDR2 FQNNGV. V was pared by 3 bases and J by 3 bases, with 5 bases of the junction left unmatched. In nucleotides, the CDR3 is TGTGCCAGCAGCTTCGGGGGGGGCCAGACAGATACGCAGTATTTT. It codes for CASSFGGGQTDTQYF.

The CDR3 DNA is TGTGCCATGGGGGCAGGCCTCCCCCCCGGGGAGCTGTTTTTT. It codes for CAMGAGLPPGELFF. This chain uses TRBV10-3 with TRBJ2-2; D perhaps matches TRBD1 (6 bases). Germline V gene data show CDR1 as ENHRY and CDR2 as SYGVKD. Deletions cut 9 bases from V and 6 bases from J, with 17 bases between. The CDR3 totals 14 residues.

The chain recombines TRBV2 with TRBJ1-3, with no clear D. V gave up 6 bases and J gave up 6 bases, with 9 bases separating them. The CDR3 is 12 amino acids. Germline V CDR1 and CDR2: SNHLY, FYNNEI. The CDR3 loop reads CASSLIENTIYF. CDR3 sequence (DNA): TGTGCCAGCAGCCTCATAGAAAACACCATATATTTT.

CDR3 residues: CAISGDRDSYGYTF. The CDR3 DNA reads as TGTGCCATCAGTGGGGACAGGGACAGCTATGGCTACACCTTC. The V gene is TRBV10-3, the J gene TRBJ1-2; TRBD1 matches 9 bases. With 4 bases clipped from V and 4 bases from J, the junction kept 4 bases outside the gene matches. Germline lookup yields CDR1 ENHRY and CDR2 SYGVKD. The CDR3 sequence is 14 residues long.

The chain is built from TRBV19 and TRBJ1-1; D gene ambiguous. Trimming removed 3 bases at V and 7 bases at J, with 12 bases between. Germline lookup yields CDR1 LNHDA and CDR2 SQIVND (reference sequence). The CDR3 contains 13 residues. The CDR3 region has the DNA TGTGCCAGTAGTATGGGCCTCCCAAGTGAAGCTTTCTTT. Translation: CASSMGLPSEAFF.

This chain connects TRBV6-5 to TRBJ2-2; D gene ambiguous. CDR1 and CDR2 (germline): MNHEY, SVGAGI. CDR3 length equals 15 residues. Trimming took off 5 bases at V and 4 bases at J, with 14 bases between the two ends. DNA for the CDR3: TGTGCCAGCAGTCCACAGATATCATTCACCGGGGAGCTGTTTTTT. Its translation is CASSPQISFTGELFF.